The T cell receptor (beta chain) under discussion was sequenced for a study of identical twins. Unique molecular identifiers were present on the cDNA, and a universal primer site came from template switching. TCRdb re-called the 5' RACE reads with MiXCR, one entry per CDR3 protein. The sample contains roughly 720,000 distinct CDR3 sequences, roughly 18% of which appear only once. Broader study findings: Diverse VJ usage suggested most zero-insertion clonotypes were not invariant T cells.

This clonotype came up a few times. Its antigen remains unidentified. These data were also reused for a study on T cells expressing NK-cell markers. That publication notes: Among eight sequenced donors, seven carried HCMV seropositivity while one was seronegative. The study found these clonotypes also leading the CD3+CD56-NKG2C+ fraction in a handful of donors.

What was sequenced was PBMCs. The source of this sequence is a woman younger than 30 in good health.

CDR3 DNA sequence: TGCAGCGTTGCAAGGTTCTACGAGCAGTACTTC. Translating gives CSVARFYEQYF. This chain joins TRBV29-1 and TRBJ2-7, with D unresolved. The CDR3 is 11 amino acids. The germline V and J ends were trimmed by 4 bases and 3 bases, with 7 bases remaining between them. Germline-derived CDR1 and CDR2 are SQVTM and ANQGSEA.